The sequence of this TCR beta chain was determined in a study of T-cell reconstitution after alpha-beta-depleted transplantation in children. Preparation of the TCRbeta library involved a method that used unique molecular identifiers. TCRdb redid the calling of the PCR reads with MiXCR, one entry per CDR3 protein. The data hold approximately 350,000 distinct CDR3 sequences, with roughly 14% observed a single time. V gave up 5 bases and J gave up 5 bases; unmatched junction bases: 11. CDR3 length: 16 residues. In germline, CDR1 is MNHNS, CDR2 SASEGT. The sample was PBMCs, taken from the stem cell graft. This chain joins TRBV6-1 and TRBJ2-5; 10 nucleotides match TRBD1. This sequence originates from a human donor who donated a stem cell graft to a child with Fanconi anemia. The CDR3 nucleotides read TGTGCCAGCAGTCGTACCGGGACAGGGGACGCGGAGACCCAGTACTTC. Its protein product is CASSRTGTGDAETQYF.